This entry describes one T cell receptor (beta chain). V was cut by 6 bases and J by 5 bases, with 22 bases left in between. The CDR3 length is 17 residues. Germline assignment: CDR1 MNHEY and CDR2 SVGAGI. TCRdb recomputed calls from the RT-PCR reads with MiXCR, one row per CDR3 protein. This sample has about 680,000 distinct CDR3 sequences; 13% to 15% occur once, and the top ten carry roughly 4%. Sequencing used memory CD4+ T cells from blood. The receptor was derived from a female donor in good health, serving as a healthy control. The genes are TRBV6-5 and TRBJ2-2, with a weak D call TRBD1 (7 bases). The DNA for the CDR3 is TGTGCCAGCAGCCGCGCCCGGGGCAGGGGGGTGACCGGGGAGCTGTTTTTT. Its protein is CASSRARGRGVTGELFF.